This T cell receptor beta chain emerged from a study of cytomegalovirus exposure and HLA in healthy donors. Study results and caveats: Productive status was seen about 87% or about 30% of the time for most TCR beta V segments in an earlier analysis. Common viral pathogens (according to a later analysis) appeared linked to several of the most significant clusters.

A word on this clone: The antigen remains unidentified.

The PCR contained 60 Vbeta and 13 Jbeta primers. The method was immunoSEQ multiplex PCR; TCRdb's version includes in-frame clones alone and lacks a portion of them. The sample yields approximately 100,000 clones, approximately 85% seen once. Germline V gene sequence: CDR1 SGHVS, CDR2 FNYEAQ. Deletions cut 2 bases from V and 2 bases from J, with 12 bases between. This CDR3 spans 15 amino acids. This chain uses TRBV7-6 with TRBJ1-1; possible D gene TRBD1, 5 bases. This TCR was recovered from a man younger than 40 in good health and CMV-seronegative. What was sequenced was PBMCs. CDR3 region: CASSLRVRENTEAFF. In DNA form, the CDR3 reads TGTGCCAGCAGCTTAAGAGTCAGGGAAAACACTGAAGCTTTCTTT.